This T cell receptor (beta chain) stems from a study of control samples from healthy donors and cancer patients. Clones were read by immunoSEQ multiplex PCR, and TCRdb kept only the in-frame ones, dropping some. The data show 150,000 to 190,000 clones, with over 90% seen just once and under 2.5% held by the top ten. Trimming removed 7 bases from V and 1 base from J, with 17 bases in between. This CDR3 is 15 amino acids long. CDR1 is SGHRS and CDR2 is YFSETQ in the germline V gene. The origin of this receptor is a man aged 50 to 60 in good health. Sequencing was done on a sample of blood. J is TRBJ1-1 and V is TRBV5-1; D is ambiguous. The CDR3 region is CASSGIPRRNTEAFF. The CDR3 nucleotides read TGCGCCAGCTCCGGGATACCCCGAAGGAACACTGAAGCTTTCTTT.